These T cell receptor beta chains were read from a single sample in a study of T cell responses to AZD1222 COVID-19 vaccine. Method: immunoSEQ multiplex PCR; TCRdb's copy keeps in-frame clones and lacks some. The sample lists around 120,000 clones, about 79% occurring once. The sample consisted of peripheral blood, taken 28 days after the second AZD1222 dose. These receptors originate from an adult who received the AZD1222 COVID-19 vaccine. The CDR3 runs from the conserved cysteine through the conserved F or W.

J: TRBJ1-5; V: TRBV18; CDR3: CASSPSTGTVNQPQHF
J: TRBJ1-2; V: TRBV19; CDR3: CATQPGQPRVNYGYTF
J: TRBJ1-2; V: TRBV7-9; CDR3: CASSLAGGRALGGYTF
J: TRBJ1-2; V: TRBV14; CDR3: CASSQELTGLYGYTF
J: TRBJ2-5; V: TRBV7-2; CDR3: CASSSPGSTETQYF
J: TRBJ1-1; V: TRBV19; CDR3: CASSIKTTGTEAFF
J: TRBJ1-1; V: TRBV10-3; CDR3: CAISEGGGEAFF
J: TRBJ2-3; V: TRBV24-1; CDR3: CATSDYSGVSTDTQYF
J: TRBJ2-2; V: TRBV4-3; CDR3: CASSQDWSGGAGRDTGELFF
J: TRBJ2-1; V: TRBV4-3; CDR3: CASSQWTGGAGNEQFF
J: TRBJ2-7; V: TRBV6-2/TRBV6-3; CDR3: CASSIYGLAAAGEQYF
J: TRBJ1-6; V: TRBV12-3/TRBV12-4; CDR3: CATRGHGDSPLHF
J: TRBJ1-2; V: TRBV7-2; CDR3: CASSLRGRGNYGYTF
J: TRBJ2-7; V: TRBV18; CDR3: CASSLGQGHTYEQYF
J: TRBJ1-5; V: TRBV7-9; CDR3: CASSFGTGAGLAQHF
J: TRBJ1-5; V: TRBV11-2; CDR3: CASSLGQVGNQPQHF
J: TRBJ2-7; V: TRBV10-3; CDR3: CAISESGTGGSYEQYF
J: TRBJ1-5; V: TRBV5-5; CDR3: CASSLAPGGVQPQHF
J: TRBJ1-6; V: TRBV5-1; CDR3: CASSSTAESSYNSPLHF
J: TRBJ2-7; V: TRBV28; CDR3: CASSLFEVGRGAPDF
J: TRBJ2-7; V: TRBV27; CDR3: CASSPLTVAYEQYF
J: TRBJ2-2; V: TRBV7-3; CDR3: CASSPRRDTGELFF
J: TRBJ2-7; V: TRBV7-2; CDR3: CASSFLTDSYEQYF
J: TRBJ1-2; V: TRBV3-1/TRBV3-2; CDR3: CASSGGQGPVNYGYTF
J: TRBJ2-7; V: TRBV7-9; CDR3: CASSLRDGPTYEQYF
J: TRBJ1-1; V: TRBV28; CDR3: CASSFLGQTDLAFF
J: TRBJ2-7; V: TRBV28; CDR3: CASSLQGAYEQYF
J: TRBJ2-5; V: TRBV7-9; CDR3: CASSLAMASRRQETQYF
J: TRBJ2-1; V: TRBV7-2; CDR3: CASSLSDYNEQFF
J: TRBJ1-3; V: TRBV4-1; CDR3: CASRDRASSGNTIYF
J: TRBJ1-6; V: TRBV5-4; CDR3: CASSPTGSYNSPLHF
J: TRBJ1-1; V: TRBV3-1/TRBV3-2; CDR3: CASSQRDRSPGAFF
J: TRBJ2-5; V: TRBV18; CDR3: CASSPNPYPETQYF
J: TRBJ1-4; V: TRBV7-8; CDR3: CASSFDRVNEKLFF
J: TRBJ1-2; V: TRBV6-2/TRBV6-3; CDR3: CASSYEEYGYTF
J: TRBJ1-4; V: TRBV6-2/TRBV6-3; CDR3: CASSSGRGSYEKLFF
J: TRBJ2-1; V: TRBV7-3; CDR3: CASSLVAGRTYNEQFF
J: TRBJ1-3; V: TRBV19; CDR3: CASSPTDTGNTIYF
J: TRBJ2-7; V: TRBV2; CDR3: CASSEKGQGDSYEQYF
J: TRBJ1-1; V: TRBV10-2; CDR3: CASSDPGLNTEAFF
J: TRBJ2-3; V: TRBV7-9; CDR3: CASSSTPTDTQYF
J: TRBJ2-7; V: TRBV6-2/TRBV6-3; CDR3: CASSYSRLSLGDEQYF
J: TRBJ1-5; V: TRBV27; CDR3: CASSFRDQPQHF
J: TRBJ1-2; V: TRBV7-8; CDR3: CASSLRTGALANYGYTF
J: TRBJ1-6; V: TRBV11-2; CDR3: CASSSTWRQGKNSPLHF
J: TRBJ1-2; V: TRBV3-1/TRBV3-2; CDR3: CASSQEGIRGYTF
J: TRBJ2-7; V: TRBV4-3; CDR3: CASSQDRVSYEQYF
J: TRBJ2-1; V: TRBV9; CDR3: CASSGGQGSDEQFF
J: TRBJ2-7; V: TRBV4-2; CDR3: CASSQVAGGPYEQYF
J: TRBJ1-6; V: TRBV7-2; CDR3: CASRGSTGRNSPLHF
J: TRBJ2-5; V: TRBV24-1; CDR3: CATSDSLPAGQGAQETQYF
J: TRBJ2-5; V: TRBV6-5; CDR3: CASSYAGLLETQYF
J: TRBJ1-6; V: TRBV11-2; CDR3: CASSLDEDSPLHF
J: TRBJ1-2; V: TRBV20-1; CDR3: CSARTRHGYTF
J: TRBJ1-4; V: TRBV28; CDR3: CAAGSTEKLFF
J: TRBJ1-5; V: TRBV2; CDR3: CASSEVVGSNQPQHF
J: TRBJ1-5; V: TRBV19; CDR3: CASSMKRNRDQPQHF
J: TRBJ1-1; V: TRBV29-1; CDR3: CSISKGNTEAFF